This record looks at one TCR beta chain sequence and its context. Clones were read by immunoSEQ multiplex PCR, and TCRdb kept only the in-frame ones, dropping some. The data show 140,000 or so clones, around 77% seen once. This entry is derived from a study of blood T cell repertoires in COVID-19. Study in general: Sites in the United States, Italy and Spain provided acute and convalescent COVID-19 samples. PBMCs, B-cell-depleted T cells, or T cells provided the cDNA or gDNA that made up the material.

The ends lost 5 bases at V and 5 bases at J; junction bases unmatched: 11. Germline assignment: CDR1 SEHNR and CDR2 FQNEAQ (reference sequence). This CDR3 is 15 amino acids long. The source of this sequence is a man aged 45-60 years with active or convalescent COVID-19. The chain is built from TRBV7-9 and TRBJ2-5, with 7 bases lining up with TRBD2. What was sequenced was peripheral blood. Here the CDR3 reads CASSKTASGWETQYF. CDR3 nucleotide sequence: TGTGCCAGCAGCAAAACGGCTAGCGGATGGGAGACCCAGTACTTC.